This TCR beta chain stems from a study of blood T cell repertoires in COVID-19. The overall study: T cells, B-cell-depleted T cells, or PBMCs supplied cDNA or gDNA.

In the original workflow: Amplified reference gene primers provided the basis for estimating nucleated cell counts. The method was immunoSEQ multiplex PCR; TCRdb's version includes in-frame clones alone and lacks a portion of them. V and J calls and clone size come straight from that table; D and trimming were deduced from the DNA. The data hold approximately 300,000 clones, with roughly 90% observed a single time. This CDR3 comprises 16 residues. Germline lookup yields CDR1 SGDLS and CDR2 YYNGEE. The trim removed 0 bases at V and 7 bases at J, leaving 10 bases unmatched. J is TRBJ2-7 and V is TRBV9; 10 bases agree with TRBD2. The sample consisted of peripheral blood. The sequence came from a woman aged 25 to 39 with COVID-19, enrolled during active disease. The CDR3 DNA follows: TGTGCCAGCAGCGTAGGTTCTAGCGGGAGAAATTCAGAGCAGTACTTC. Translation: CASSVGSSGRNSEQYF.